This TCR beta chain was retrieved from a study of blood T cell repertoires in COVID-19. Study overall: COVID-19 samples from acute and convalescent phases originated in the United States, Italy and Spain.

Two consecutive negative NP/OP PCR tests, clearance, or resolved symptoms defined Cohort 3 recovery. In the original analysis: The assay estimated nucleated cells by amplifying reference gene primers. Repertoires were generated with immunoSEQ multiplex PCR, while TCRdb's copy carries only in-frame clones and drops some. V, J and clone size derive from that table, while D and trimming were established from the DNA sequence. The data show 150,000 to 200,000 clones, roughly 88% seen once. V lost 6 bases to trimming and J lost 7 bases; unmatched junction nucleotides: 17. This CDR3 has 16 residues. In germline, CDR1 is MDHEN, CDR2 SYDVKM.

Sample: PBMCs or T cells enriched from blood (not recorded which). The clonotype comes from a man over 45 who had recovered from COVID-19. This sequence joins TRBV28 and TRBJ1-2; 7 positions agree with TRBD1. CDR3 sequence (DNA): TGTGCCAGCAGACCCCCAGTTTCCCAGGGGGAGGTTGGCTACACCTTC. Its protein is CASRPPVSQGEVGYTF.